Each of the 24 T cell receptor beta chains below was sequenced from the same sample in a study of T-cell memory formation after mild COVID-19. TCRdb reprocessed the 5' RACE reads via MiXCR and lists one record per CDR3 protein. This table has thousands of distinct CDR3 sequences, around 58% appearing once. Sequencing was carried out using PBMCs or a T cell subset sorted from them (not recorded which). These receptors came from an adult who had mild COVID-19 (a few samples of this study predate the infection). Cell type and time point are not known.

V usage is TRBV7-9 and J usage is TRBJ2-3; D possibly uses TRBD1 or TRBD2 (7 bases each). Trimming took off 5 bases at V and 6 bases at J, with 18 bases between the two ends. Looked up from germline, CDR1 is SEHNR and CDR2 is FQNEAQ (reference sequence). The CDR3 runs to 15 residues. CDR3 residues: CASSQGGSRGDTQYF. DNA for the CDR3: TGTGCCAGCAGCCAGGGGGGGTCCCGCGGCGATACGCAGTATTTT.

The V and J genes are TRBV10-3 and TRBJ2-3; 8 nucleotides align to TRBD2. There are 15 residues in the CDR3. V was pared by 2 bases and J by 1 base, with 2 bases of the junction left unmatched. CDR1 is ENHRY, CDR2 SYGVKD, per germline. The CDR3 spells CAISEELAGTDTQYF. DNA of the CDR3: TGTGCCATCAGTGAGGAACTAGCGGGCACAGATACGCAGTATTTT.

The V gene is TRBV9, the J gene TRBJ2-3; perhaps TRBD2 as D (6 bases). The length of the CDR3 is 18 residues. The germline V gene encodes CDR1 SGDLS and CDR2 YYNGEE. The V and J ends lost 0 bases and 1 base respectively, with 18 bases between them. The CDR3 region has the DNA TGTGCCAGCAGCGTAGAACTCGGGACTCCAACACGCACAGATACGCAGTATTTT. Translation gives CASSVELGTPTRTDTQYF.

This clonotype was seen a single time. The V and J genes are TRBV2 and TRBJ2-7, with D perhaps matching TRBD2 (7 bases). CDR1 and CDR2 (germline): SNHLY, FYNNEI. This CDR3 spans 14 amino acids. The ends were cut back, 8 bases at V and 0 bases at J, with 14 bases in the middle. The CDR3 reads CASGGDTRSYEQYF. CDR3 DNA sequence: TGTGCCAGCGGGGGGGACACCCGCTCCTACGAGCAGTACTTC.

In its sample, this clonotype ranks as medium-sized. CDR3 coding DNA: TGCAGCGTGGTGGGTCTTAGGGGTTCAGATACGCAGTATTTT. It specifies CSVVGLRGSDTQYF. This chain uses TRBV29-1 with TRBJ2-3; maybe TRBD1 (5 bases). There are 14 residues in the CDR3. Germline V gene data show CDR1 as SQVTM and CDR2 as ANQGSEA. The V end lost 6 bases, the J end lost 4 bases, and 17 bases lay between the germline ends.

By share of the sample, this clonotype is medium-sized. The chain carries TRBV16 and TRBJ2-7; maybe TRBD2 (5 bases). Trimming took off 0 bases at V and 2 bases at J, with 11 bases between the two ends. This CDR3 region has 15 residues. Germline CDR1 is KGHSY and CDR2 is FQNENV. CDR3 sequence reads: CASSQSDGMAYEQYF. The CDR3 nucleotides are TGTGCCAGCAGCCAATCCGACGGGATGGCCTACGAGCAGTACTTC.

This chain connects TRBV24-1 to TRBJ2-3; TRBD2 agrees at 11 bases. The V gene end was trimmed by 4 bases and the J gene end by 4 bases; junction bases not matched to a gene: 3. Germline V gene lookup returns CDR1 KGHDR and CDR2 SFDVKD. This CDR3 comprises 15 residues. CDR3 DNA sequence: TGTGCCACCAGTGAGGCGGGACTAGCGGCAGATACGCAGTATTTT. Its translation is CATSEAGLAADTQYF.

V is TRBV20-1 and J is TRBJ2-7, with a tentative D call TRBD2 (6 bases). Trimming pared 0 bases from V and 0 bases from J, leaving 15 bases between. Germline V gene lookup returns CDR1 DFQATT and CDR2 SNEGSKA (reference sequence). There are 16 residues in the CDR3. The CDR3 sequence is CSARDGSAGLSYEQYF. CDR3 in DNA: TGCAGTGCTAGAGATGGGTCGGCGGGACTCTCCTACGAGCAGTACTTC.

The V gene is TRBV27, the J gene TRBJ2-7; D is perhaps TRBD1 (6 bases). The CDR3 has 15 amino acids. V lost 6 bases, J lost 8 bases, and 23 bases lay in between. Looked up from germline, CDR1 is MNHEY and CDR2 is SMNVEV (reference sequence). In DNA form, the CDR3 reads TGTGCCAGCAGCCCGGACAGCTCTTTCCCTTCGAAGCAGTACTTC. Translating gives CASSPDSSFPSKQYF.

The chain uses TRBV5-1 and TRBJ2-5; 7 bases map to TRBD1. From germline, CDR1 is SGHRS and CDR2 YFSETQ. J was trimmed by 4 bases and V by 0 bases; bases with no gene match: 6. CDR3 length: 15 residues. The CDR3 is CASSLGDRVLETQYF. The CDR3 DNA reads TGCGCCAGCAGCTTGGGAGACAGGGTTTTAGAGACCCAGTACTTC. The full variable domain, its missing parts supplied by reference TRBV5-1 and TRBJ2-5, is KAGVTQTPRYLIKTRGQQVTLSCSPISGHRSVSWYQQTPGQGLQFLFEYFSETQRNKGNFPGRFSGRQFSNSRSEMNVSTLELGDSALYLCASSLGDRVLETQYFGPGTRLLVL.

DNA of the CDR3: TGCAGTGCTAGAGGCCGGGAGACCCAGTACTTC. This translates into CSARGRETQYF. This chain uses TRBV20-1 with TRBJ2-5; no firm D call. Germline V gene sequence: CDR1 DFQATT, CDR2 SNEGSKA (reference sequence). The CDR3 loop spans 11 amino acids. V was clipped by 1 base and J by 5 bases, with 5 bases between them.

The V gene is TRBV5-1, the J gene TRBJ2-7; a weak D match, TRBD2 (6 bases). Germline V gene lookup returns CDR1 SGHRS and CDR2 YFSETQ. The CDR3 runs 15 residues. The germline V and J ends were trimmed by 0 bases and 4 bases, with 14 bases remaining between them. The DNA of the CDR3 is TGCGCCAGCAGCTTGGCCGGCGGGGCCACTTACGAGCAGTACTTC. It specifies CASSLAGGATYEQYF.

Sample share makes this clonotype medium-sized. The genes are TRBV27 and TRBJ1-4; D might be TRBD1 (5 bases). Germline V gives CDR1 MNHEY, CDR2 SMNVEV (reference sequence). The V end was cut by 5 bases, the J end by 13 bases, with 11 bases between. This CDR3 is 11 amino acids long. The CDR3 sequence: CASSGAWGLFF. The CDR3 bases are TGTGCCAGCAGTGGGGCGTGGGGACTGTTTTTT.

This clonotype rates as medium-sized. The rearrangement links TRBV20-1 to TRBJ1-1; D is unclear. The CDR3 loop spans 9 amino acids. V lost 3 bases to trimming and J lost 10 bases, with 6 bases between them. Germline values: CDR1 DFQATT, CDR2 SNEGSKA (reference sequence). CDR3 sequence: CSASVGAFF. CDR3 in DNA: TGCAGTGCTAGTGTGGGAGCTTTCTTT.

This clonotype was recorded at least ten times. V usage is TRBV19 and J usage is TRBJ2-6; possible D gene TRBD1, 5 bases. CDR1 is LNHDA, CDR2 SQIVND, per germline (reference sequence). Trimming removed 0 bases at V and 0 bases at J, with 12 bases between. The CDR3 runs to 18 residues. The CDR3 DNA follows: TGTGCCAGTAGTATAGATCACGACAGAAGCTCTGGGGCCAACGTCCTGACTTTC. Translated, it gives CASSIDHDRSSGANVLTF.

The V gene is TRBV15, the J gene TRBJ1-1, with D unresolved. The V end lost 4 bases, the J end lost 4 bases, and 13 bases lay between the germline ends. The V gene's germline CDR1 is LNHNV and CDR2 YYDKDF (reference sequence). CDR3 length equals 14 residues. In DNA, the CDR3 is TGTGCCACCAGCAAGGCCGGGAGGGTCACTGAAGCTTTCTTT. It is translated as CATSKAGRVTEAFF.

Remarks on this clonotype: One junction end does not reproduce the germline sequence, and a read error may be involved. The V and J genes are TRBV6-5 and TRBJ1-2; no firm D call. The length of the CDR3 is 11 residues. Germline V gene sequence: CDR1 MNHEY, CDR2 SVGAGI. CDR3 in DNA: TGTGCCAGCAGAGACAACTATGGCGACACCTTC. Translated, it gives CASRDNYGDTF.

This clonotype has more than one count but fewer than ten. The gene calls are TRBV29-1 and TRBJ1-3; D possibly corresponds to TRBD1 (5 bases). This CDR3 has 13 residues. The V end was cut by 6 bases, the J end by 7 bases, with 16 bases between. Germline CDR1 SQVTM, CDR2 ANQGSEA. CDR3 residues: CSVKRQLGNTIYF. In DNA, the CDR3 is TGCAGCGTGAAACGACAGTTAGGTAACACCATATATTTT.

The CDR3, as DNA: TGTGCCAGCAGCCGGATGGGGGGTGAGCAGTTCTTC. It translates to CASSRMGGEQFF. This sequence joins TRBV7-3 and TRBJ2-1; a possible D gene is TRBD2 (6 bases). V lost 5 bases and J 9 bases, leaving 11 bases between the germline ends. Germline V CDR1 and CDR2: SGHTA, FQGTGA. The CDR3 runs to 12 residues.

The chain employs TRBV20-1 and TRBJ1-5; no reliable D call. The CDR3 length is 13 residues. Per germline, CDR1 DFQATT and CDR2 SNEGSKA (reference sequence). Trimming took off 6 bases at V and 4 bases at J, with 13 bases between the two ends. The CDR3 sequence is CSARFQPNQPQHF. The DNA for the CDR3 is TGCAGTGCCCGGTTCCAGCCAAATCAGCCCCAGCATTTT.

The chain links TRBV7-3 to TRBJ2-7, with a weak D call TRBD2 (6 bases). The CDR3 totals 19 residues. CDR1 SGHTA and CDR2 FQGTGA come from the germline V gene. The V and J ends lost 4 bases and 2 bases respectively, with 27 bases between them. In DNA form, the CDR3 reads TGTGCCAGCAGCTCACAAACCCGCCTGGCTAGCGAAGTCACCTACGAGCAGTACGTC. Translating gives CASSSQTRLASEVTYEQYV.

This chain links TRBV12-3 or TRBV12-4 with TRBJ2-5; D possibly matches TRBD1 or TRBD2 (5 bases each). The V and J ends lost 3 bases and 7 bases respectively, with 12 bases between them. The CDR3 spans 13 residues. CDR3 nucleotide sequence: TGTGCCAGCAGTTTCGGGACCGTGGGGACCCAGTACTTC. This translates into CASSFGTVGTQYF.

This clonotype appeared a single time. The V call is TRBV7-2, the J call TRBJ1-4; D uncertain. Trimming removed 6 bases at V and 6 bases at J, with 14 bases between. Germline V CDR1 and CDR2: SGHTA, FQGNSA. This CDR3 has 14 residues. CDR3 loop: CASSFGFSDEKLFF. In nucleotides, the CDR3 is TGTGCCAGCAGTTTCGGGTTTTCGGATGAAAAACTGTTTTTT. The full variable domain, its missing parts supplied by reference TRBV7-2 and TRBJ1-4, is GAGVSQSPSNKVTEKGKDVELRCDPISGHTALYWYRQSLGQGLEFLIYFQGNSAPDKSGLPSDRFSAERTGGSVSTLTIQRTQQEDSAVYLCASSFGFSDEKLFFGSGTQLSVL.

By its share, this clonotype is medium-sized. This sequence joins TRBV7-2 and TRBJ1-2; D uncertain. CDR1 is SGHTA and CDR2 is FQGNSA in the germline V gene. Trimming left V 4 bases short and J 5 bases short, with 20 bases between. This CDR3 contains 16 residues. The CDR3 here is CASSSLGGPGVYGYTF. The CDR3 nucleotides read TGTGCCAGCAGCTCCCTGGGCGGGCCAGGAGTTTATGGCTACACCTTC.